This T cell receptor (beta chain) was observed in a study of blood T cells in healthy people across ages. The CDR3 runs to 14 residues. CDR1 is MGHRA, CDR2 YSYEKL, per germline. V shed 1 base and J shed 2 bases, with 9 bases lying between them. Findings of the study overall: Estimates of diversity drawn from one million T cells were considered underestimates. Across the age range, TCR beta diversity per million T cells fell in a roughly linear way.

Next came a second PCR, run for roughly 7 to 12 cycles, which used a sample-barcoded 5' primer along with a J-beta primer mix. Each CDR3 protein is one row after TCRdb ran MiXCR on the 5' RACE reads. The sample records 780,000 or so distinct CDR3 sequences, approximately 53% being singletons. This clonotype was counted between two and nine times. Its specificity is not known. V is TRBV4-1 and J is TRBJ2-7, with D perhaps matching TRBD1 or TRBD2 (5 bases each). Sequencing used blood. This TCR was sampled from a man in his forties in good health. The DNA of the CDR3 is TGCGCCAGCAGCCAAGGGGACGGAACCTACGAGCAGTACTTC. Translation: CASSQGDGTYEQYF.